The present TCR beta chain was sequenced within a study of blood T cell repertoires in COVID-19. Whole-study context: PBMCs, B-cell-depleted T cells, or T cells provided the cDNA or gDNA that made up the material.

V was clipped by 4 bases and J by 5 bases, with 14 bases between them. This CDR3 is 14 amino acids long. Germline assignment: CDR1 MNHNY and CDR2 SVGAGI (reference sequence). Original analysis: How many nucleated cells were present was estimated from reference gene primer amplification. This table comes from immunoSEQ multiplex PCR, and its TCRdb copy is limited to in-frame clones, with some not included. The V and J calls and the clone size are those of that table, but D and trimming were determined from the DNA. The sample consists of 400,000 or so clones, less than 95% of them appearing once. The chain carries TRBV6-6 and TRBJ1-1, with a possible D match to TRBD1 (6 bases). Specimen: PBMCs or T cells enriched from blood (not recorded which). This clonotype was sampled from a man between 18 and 35 years old who had recovered from COVID-19. The DNA of the CDR3 is TGTGCCAGCAGTTCCCTGACAGGACCTACTGAAGCTTTCTTT. This translates into CASSSLTGPTEAFF.